The following is a T cell receptor (beta chain) sequence with its context. The antigen is unknown. This specimen comes from a study of T cell responses to AZD1222 COVID-19 vaccine. Findings and caveats of the study: Reports say nearly half of spike-specific TCRs go after unmutated variant regions. The repertoires were collected only after the peak T cell response. Compared with day 0, the breadth and depth of the Spike-specific TCR repertoire rose significantly after two doses of AZD1222. Most donors were white British and more were female, and clonal diversity was possibly underestimated.

This table comes from immunoSEQ multiplex PCR, and its TCRdb copy is limited to in-frame clones, with some not included. This table holds just under 95,000 clones, about nine tenths found once. The V segment lost 4 bases and the J segment 4 bases; nucleotides outside the gene matches: 5. The V gene's germline CDR1 is SGHAT and CDR2 FQNNGV. The CDR3 totals 15 residues. This specimen was peripheral blood, taken on day 0 of AZD1222 vaccination. This clonotype was obtained from an adult in good health. The V gene is TRBV11-2, the J gene TRBJ2-1, with 9 bases identical to TRBD2. The CDR3 here is CASSSRLAEYNEQFF. The CDR3, as DNA: TGTGCCAGCAGCTCGCGACTAGCGGAGTACAATGAGCAGTTCTTC.